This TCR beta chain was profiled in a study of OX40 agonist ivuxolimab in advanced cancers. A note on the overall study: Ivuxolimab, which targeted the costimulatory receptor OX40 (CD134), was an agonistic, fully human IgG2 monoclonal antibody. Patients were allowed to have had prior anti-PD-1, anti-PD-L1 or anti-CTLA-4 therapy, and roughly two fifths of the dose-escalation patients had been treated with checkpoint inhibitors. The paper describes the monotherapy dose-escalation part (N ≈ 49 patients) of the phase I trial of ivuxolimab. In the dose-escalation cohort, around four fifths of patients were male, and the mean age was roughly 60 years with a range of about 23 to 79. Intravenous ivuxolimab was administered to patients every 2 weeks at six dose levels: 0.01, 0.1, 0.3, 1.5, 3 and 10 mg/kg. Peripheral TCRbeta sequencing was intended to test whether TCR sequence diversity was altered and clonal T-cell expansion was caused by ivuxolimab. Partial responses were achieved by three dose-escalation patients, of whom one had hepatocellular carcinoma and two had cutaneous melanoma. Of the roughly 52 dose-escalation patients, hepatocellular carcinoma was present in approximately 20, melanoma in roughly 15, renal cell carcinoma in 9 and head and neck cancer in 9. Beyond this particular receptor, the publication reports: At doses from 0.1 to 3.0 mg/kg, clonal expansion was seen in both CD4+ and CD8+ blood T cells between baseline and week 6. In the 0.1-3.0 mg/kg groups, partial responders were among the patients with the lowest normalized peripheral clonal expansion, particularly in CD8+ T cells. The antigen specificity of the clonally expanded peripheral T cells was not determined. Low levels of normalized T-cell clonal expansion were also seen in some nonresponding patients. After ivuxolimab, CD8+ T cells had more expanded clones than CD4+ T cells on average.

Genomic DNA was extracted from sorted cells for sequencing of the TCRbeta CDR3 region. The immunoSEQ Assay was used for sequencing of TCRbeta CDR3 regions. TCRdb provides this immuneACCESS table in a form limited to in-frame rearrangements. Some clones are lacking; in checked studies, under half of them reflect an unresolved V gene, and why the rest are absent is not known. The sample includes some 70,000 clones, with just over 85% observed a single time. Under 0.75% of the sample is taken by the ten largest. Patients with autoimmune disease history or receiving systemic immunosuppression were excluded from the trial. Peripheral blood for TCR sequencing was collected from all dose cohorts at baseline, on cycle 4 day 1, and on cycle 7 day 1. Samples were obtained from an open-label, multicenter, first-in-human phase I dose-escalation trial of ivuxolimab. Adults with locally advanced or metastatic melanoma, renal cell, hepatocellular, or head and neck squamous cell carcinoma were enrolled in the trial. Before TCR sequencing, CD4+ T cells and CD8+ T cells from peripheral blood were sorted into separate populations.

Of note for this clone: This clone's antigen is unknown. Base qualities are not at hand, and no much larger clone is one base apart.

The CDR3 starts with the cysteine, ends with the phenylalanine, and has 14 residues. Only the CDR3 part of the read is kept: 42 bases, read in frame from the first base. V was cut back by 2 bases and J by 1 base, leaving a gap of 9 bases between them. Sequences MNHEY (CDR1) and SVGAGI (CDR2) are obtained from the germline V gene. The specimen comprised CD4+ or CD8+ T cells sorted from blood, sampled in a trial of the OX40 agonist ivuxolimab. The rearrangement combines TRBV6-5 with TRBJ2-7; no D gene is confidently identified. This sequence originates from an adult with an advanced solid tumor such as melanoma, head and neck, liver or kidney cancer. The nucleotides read TGTGCCAGCAGTTACGGGCCCCGTTCCTACGAGCAGTACTTC. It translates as CASSYGPRSYEQYF.